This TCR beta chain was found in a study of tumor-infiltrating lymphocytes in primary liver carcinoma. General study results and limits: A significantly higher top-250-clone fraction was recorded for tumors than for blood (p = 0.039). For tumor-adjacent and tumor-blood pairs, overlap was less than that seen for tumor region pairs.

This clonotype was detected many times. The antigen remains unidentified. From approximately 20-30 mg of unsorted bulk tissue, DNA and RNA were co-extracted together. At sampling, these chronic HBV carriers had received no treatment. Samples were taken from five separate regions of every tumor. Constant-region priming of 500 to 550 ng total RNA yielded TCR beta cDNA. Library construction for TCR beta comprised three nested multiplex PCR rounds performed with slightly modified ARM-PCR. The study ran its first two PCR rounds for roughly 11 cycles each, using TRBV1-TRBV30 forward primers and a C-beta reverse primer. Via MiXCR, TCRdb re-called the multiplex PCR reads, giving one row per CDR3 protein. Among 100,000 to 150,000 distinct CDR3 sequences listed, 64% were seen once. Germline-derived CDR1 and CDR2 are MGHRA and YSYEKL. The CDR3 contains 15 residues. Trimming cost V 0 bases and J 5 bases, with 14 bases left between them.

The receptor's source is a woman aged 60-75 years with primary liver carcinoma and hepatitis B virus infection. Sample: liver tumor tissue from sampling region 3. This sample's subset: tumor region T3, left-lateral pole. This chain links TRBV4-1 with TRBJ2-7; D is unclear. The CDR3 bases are TGCGCCAGCAGCCAAGATAATACGGAATATAACGAGCAGTACTTC. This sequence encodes CASSQDNTEYNEQYF.